Following are 17 T cell receptor beta chains from one sample sequenced in a study of T cell responses to AZD1222 COVID-19 vaccine. Some clones are missing from TCRdb's copy, which holds only in-frame ones; the method was immunoSEQ multiplex PCR. Found here are around 150,000 clones, around nine tenths of them singletons; the top ten hold approximately 3%. The sample consisted of peripheral blood, taken 28 days after the second AZD1222 dose. Receptors were obtained from an adult who received the AZD1222 COVID-19 vaccine.

The V and J genes are TRBV6-5 and TRBJ1-4; D gene unclear. The CDR3 is made up of 15 amino acids. Germline CDR1 is MNHEY and CDR2 is SVGAGI. Trimming stripped 2 bases from V and 6 bases from J, with 13 bases between. The CDR3 nucleotides read TGTGCCAGCAGTTACGTTTCACGGAGGCATGAAAAACTGTTTTTT. The encoded protein is CASSYVSRRHEKLFF.

This clone was recorded only once. This chain connects TRBV2 to TRBJ2-7; D is ambiguous. Germline-derived CDR1 and CDR2 are SNHLY and FYNNEI. V was shortened by 3 bases and J by 2 bases, with 5 bases between the two germline ends. The CDR3 consists of 12 residues. The CDR3 DNA reads TGTGCCAGCAGTGAGATCCCCTACGAGCAGTACTTC. Translated, it gives CASSEIPYEQYF. Drawing the rest from reference TRBV2 and TRBJ2-7, the complete variable domain is EPEVTQTPSHQVTQMGQEVILRCVPISNHLYFYWYRQILGQKVEFLVSFYNNEISEKSEIFDDQFSVERPDGSNFTLKIRSTKLEDSAMYFCASSEIPYEQYFGPGTRLTVT.

The chain links TRBV11-2 to TRBJ2-1, with D possibly TRBD2 on 6 matching bases. Germline CDR1 and CDR2: SGHAT and FQNNGV. The CDR3 is 16 amino acids. With 6 bases removed from V and 7 bases from J, the gap between germline ends came to 22 bases. CDR3 region: CASRAEGLSDLNEQFF. In DNA, the CDR3 is TGTGCCAGCAGGGCGGAGGGACTCTCGGACCTAAATGAGCAGTTCTTC.

The chain is built from TRBV7-2 and TRBJ2-7, with 8 bases identical to TRBD1. Looked up from germline, CDR1 is SGHTA and CDR2 is FQGNSA. There are 14 residues in the CDR3. V dropped 1 base and J dropped 4; count of bases not matched to a gene: 3. The CDR3 DNA reads TGTGCCAGCAGCTTAGGGACAGGGACGTACGAGCAGTACTTC. Protein product: CASSLGTGTYEQYF.

The chain links TRBV5-4 to TRBJ2-1, with TRBD2 matching 10 bases. Trimming cost V 4 bases and J 6 bases; bases outside gene matches: 10. Per germline, CDR1 SGHNT and CDR2 YYREEE (reference sequence). The CDR3 has 16 amino acids. The CDR3: CASSPYVAGGGNEQFF. As DNA, the CDR3 is TGTGCCAGCAGCCCCTACGTAGCGGGAGGAGGCAATGAGCAGTTCTTC.

V usage is TRBV2 and J usage is TRBJ2-3, with D perhaps matching TRBD2 (5 bases). The ends were cut back, 4 bases at V and 4 bases at J, with 6 bases in the middle. The CDR3 sequence is 12 residues long. The germline CDR1 and CDR2 sequences are SNHLY and FYNNEI. The CDR3 region has the DNA TGTGCCAGCAGTGTAGCGCCAGATACGCAGTATTTT. It is translated as CASSVAPDTQYF.

This rearrangement joins TRBV2 to TRBJ2-1; 7 nucleotides align to TRBD2. This CDR3 region has 12 residues. V lost 7 bases and J lost 10; bases outside the gene matches: 7. The germline V gene has CDR1 SNHLY and CDR2 FYNNEI. Written as DNA, the CDR3 is TGTGCCAGCACTCCAGGGAGGGTGGAGCAGTTCTTC. This sequence encodes CASTPGRVEQFF.

The CDR3 is CASSKTGNQPQHF. The CDR3, as DNA: TGTGCCAGCAGTAAGACTGGCAATCAGCCCCAGCATTTT. V usage is TRBV6-6 and J usage is TRBJ1-5; D unresolved. Trimming took off 5 bases at V and 2 bases at J, with 7 bases between the two ends. This CDR3 contains 13 residues. From germline, CDR1 is MNHNY and CDR2 SVGAGI (reference sequence).

The chain employs TRBV5-4 and TRBJ2-2; TRBD1 agrees at 11 bases. The CDR3 runs 16 residues. Germline V gives CDR1 SGHNT, CDR2 YYREEE (reference sequence). V trimming: 3 bases; J trimming: 4 bases; junction bases outside the gene matches: 5. The CDR3, as DNA: TGTGCCAGCAGCTACCCGGGACAGGGGGGCACCGGGGAGCTGTTTTTT. It translates to CASSYPGQGGTGELFF.

This clone was detected only a few times. The rearrangement joins TRBV3-1 (or the pseudogene TRBV3-2) to TRBJ1-4; D is ambiguous. The CDR3 runs to 17 residues. Deletions cut 2 bases from V and 1 base from J, with 14 bases between. The germline V gene has CDR1 LGHDT and CDR2 YNNKEL (reference sequence). CDR3 amino acids: CASSQTFFERTNEKLFF. In DNA form, the CDR3 reads TGTGCCAGCAGCCAAACCTTCTTCGAGAGAACTAATGAAAAACTGTTTTTT.

The V call is TRBV19, the J call TRBJ1-1, with no clear D. Between the trimmed V and J ends, which lost 1 base and 1 base, there was a span of 13 bases. CDR3 length: 16 residues. CDR1 is LNHDA and CDR2 is SQIVND in the germline V gene (reference sequence). The chain's CDR3 is CASSIARGPPNTEAFF. The CDR3 DNA sequence: TGTGCCAGTAGTATAGCCCGAGGGCCACCGAACACTGAAGCTTTCTTT.

The rearrangement uses TRBV5-4 and TRBJ2-3; D gene uncertain. Looked up from germline, CDR1 is SGHNT and CDR2 is YYREEE (reference sequence). The CDR3 runs to 12 residues. Deletions cut 1 base from V and 3 bases from J, with 3 bases between. In DNA form, the CDR3 reads TGTGCCAGCAGCTTGAATACAGATACGCAGTATTTT. This gives the protein CASSLNTDTQYF.

J is TRBJ1-1 and V is TRBV7-2; D is unclear. Trimming pared 5 bases from V and 2 bases from J, leaving 12 bases between. The CDR3 contains 14 residues. Germline-derived CDR1 and CDR2 are SGHTA and FQGNSA. The CDR3 loop reads CASSLPWVNTEAFF. CDR3 sequence (DNA): TGTGCCAGCAGCCTACCTTGGGTCAACACTGAAGCTTTCTTT.

In this sample, this clone turned up once. The gene calls are TRBV29-1 and TRBJ1-1; 11 nucleotides align to TRBD1. The germline gives CDR1 SQVTM, CDR2 ANQGSEA. The CDR3 runs 16 residues. Trimming removed 7 bases from V and 0 bases from J; junction bases left unmatched: 10. Here the CDR3 reads CSGLKGTGGMNTEAFF. The CDR3, as DNA: TGCAGCGGTCTTAAGGGGACAGGGGGTATGAACACTGAAGCTTTCTTT.

The chain joins TRBV5-8 to TRBJ1-2, with D uncertain. The CDR3 loop spans 12 amino acids. V was pared by 4 bases and J by 1 base, with 5 bases between. The germline V gene encodes CDR1 SGHTS and CDR2 YDEGEE. This CDR3 is CASSPRNYGYTF. The CDR3 DNA is TGTGCCAGCAGCCCCCGTAACTATGGCTACACCTTC.

The chain employs TRBV5-1 and TRBJ2-5; tentatively, D is TRBD1 (5 bases). Germline V CDR1 and CDR2: SGHRS, YFSETQ. The CDR3 has 14 residues. V gave up 1 base and J gave up 1 base, with 8 bases separating them. The CDR3 here is CASSLKTGQETQYF. In DNA, the CDR3 is TGCGCCAGCAGCTTGAAAACAGGCCAAGAGACCCAGTACTTC.

The chain carries TRBV7-2 and TRBJ2-3; D possibly uses TRBD1 or TRBD2 (5 bases each). V dropped 2 bases and J dropped 6 bases, with 6 bases sitting between them. Germline assignment: CDR1 SGHTA and CDR2 FQGNSA. This CDR3 has 12 amino acids. CDR3 in amino acids: CASSLWGDTQYF. In nucleotides, the CDR3 is TGTGCCAGCAGCTTATGGGGGGATACGCAGTATTTT.